This T cell receptor (beta chain) was sequenced in a study of human T cells and chemical hapten exposure. The study's findings and limits: The formation of large CDR3 similarity clusters by expanded TCRs significantly exceeded that of controls. The study found that PT1 expanded TCR counts correlated positively with patch test score.

At least ten counts were recorded for this clonotype. Antigen unknown. What the library attached to individual cDNA molecules were unique molecular identifiers. TCRdb reprocessed the RACE reads with MiXCR, giving one entry per CDR3 protein. Here the sample spans roughly 180,000 distinct CDR3 sequences, roughly 15% being singletons. Germline assignment: CDR1 MNHNY and CDR2 SVGAGI (reference sequence). Trimming removed 6 bases from V and 6 bases from J; junction bases left unmatched: 2. CDR3 length: 12 amino acids. Time point meaning: patch test 1, 2 weeks after DPC sensitization. The treatment is: therapeutic diphenylcyclopropenone sensitization with weekly scalp DPC. Total RNA extraction was carried out from unfractionated whole blood.

This sequence originates from a woman aged 30 to 39 with alopecia areata. Some clones in this sample may be carry-over from other donors' samples. V and J are TRBV6-6 and TRBJ2-1; 7 bases are shared with TRBD1. Specimen: whole blood, collected in connection with sensitization to the hapten diphenylcyclopropenone (DPC). The CDR3 nucleotides read TGTGCCAGCAGCTCAGGGGGCAATGAGCAGTTCTTC. This encodes CASSSGGNEQFF.